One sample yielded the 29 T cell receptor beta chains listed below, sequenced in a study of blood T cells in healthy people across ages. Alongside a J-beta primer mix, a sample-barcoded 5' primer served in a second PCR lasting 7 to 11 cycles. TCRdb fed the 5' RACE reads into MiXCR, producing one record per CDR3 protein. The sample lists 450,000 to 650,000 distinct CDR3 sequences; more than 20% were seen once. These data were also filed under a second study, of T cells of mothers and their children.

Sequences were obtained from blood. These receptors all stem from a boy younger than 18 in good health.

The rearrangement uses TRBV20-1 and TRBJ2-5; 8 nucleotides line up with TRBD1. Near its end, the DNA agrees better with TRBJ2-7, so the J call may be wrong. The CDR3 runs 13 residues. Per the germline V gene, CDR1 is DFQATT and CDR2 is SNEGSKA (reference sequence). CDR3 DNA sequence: TGCAGTGCAACTACCGGGACAGGCTACGAGCAGTACTTC. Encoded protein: CSATTGTGYEQYF.

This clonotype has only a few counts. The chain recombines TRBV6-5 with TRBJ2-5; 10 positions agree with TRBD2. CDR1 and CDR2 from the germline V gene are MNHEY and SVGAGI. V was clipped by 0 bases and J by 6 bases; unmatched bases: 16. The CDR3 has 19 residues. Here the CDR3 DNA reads TGTGCCAGCAGTTACTCGAGTAGGGCTAGCGGGAGTTTGCTGAAGACCCAGTACTTC. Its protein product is CASSYSSRASGSLLKTQYF.

Here the CDR3 reads CASSSQDRGRRETQYF. The DNA for the CDR3 is TGTGCCAGCAGTTCTCAAGACAGGGGGCGGAGGGAGACCCAGTACTTC. The chain uses TRBV28 and TRBJ2-5; 10 nucleotides line up with TRBD1. Trimming removed 4 bases from V and 5 bases from J; junction bases left unmatched: 10. Germline assignment: CDR1 MDHEN and CDR2 SYDVKM. The CDR3 has 16 residues.

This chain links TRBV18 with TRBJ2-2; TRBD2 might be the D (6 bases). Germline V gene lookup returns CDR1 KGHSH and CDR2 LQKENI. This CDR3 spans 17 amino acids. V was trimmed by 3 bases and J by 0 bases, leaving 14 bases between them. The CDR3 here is CASSPRRDSTNTGELFF. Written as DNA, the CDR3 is TGTGCCAGCTCACCGAGACGGGACTCAACGAACACCGGGGAGCTGTTTTTT.

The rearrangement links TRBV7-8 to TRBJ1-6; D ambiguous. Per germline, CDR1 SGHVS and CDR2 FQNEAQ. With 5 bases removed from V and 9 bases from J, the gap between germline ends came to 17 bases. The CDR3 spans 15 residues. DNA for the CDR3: TGTGCCAGCAGCGCGCCCGATGGGAAGGCTTCACCCCTCCACTTT. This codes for CASSAPDGKASPLHF.

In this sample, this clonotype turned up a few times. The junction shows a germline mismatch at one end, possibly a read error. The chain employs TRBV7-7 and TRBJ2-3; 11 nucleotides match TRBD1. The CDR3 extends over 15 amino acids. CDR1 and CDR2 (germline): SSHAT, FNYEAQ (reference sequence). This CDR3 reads CASSLGQGAGDTQYF. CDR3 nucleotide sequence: TGTGCTAGCAGCTTAGGACAGGGGGCCGGAGATACGCAGTATTTT.

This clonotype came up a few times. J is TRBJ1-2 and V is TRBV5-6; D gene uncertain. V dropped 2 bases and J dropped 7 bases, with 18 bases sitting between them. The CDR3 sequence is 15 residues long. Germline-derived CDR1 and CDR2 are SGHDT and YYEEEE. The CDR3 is CASSFIEQPYPGYTF. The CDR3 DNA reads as TGTGCCAGCAGCTTTATAGAACAGCCGTATCCTGGCTACACCTTC.

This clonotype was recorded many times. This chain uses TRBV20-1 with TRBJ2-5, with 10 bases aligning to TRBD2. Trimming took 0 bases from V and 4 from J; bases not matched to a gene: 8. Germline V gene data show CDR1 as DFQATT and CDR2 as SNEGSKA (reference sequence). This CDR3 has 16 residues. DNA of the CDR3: TGCAGTGCTAGAGATGAGGAAGCGGGGGGGTTAGAGACCCAGTACTTC. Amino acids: CSARDEEAGGLETQYF.

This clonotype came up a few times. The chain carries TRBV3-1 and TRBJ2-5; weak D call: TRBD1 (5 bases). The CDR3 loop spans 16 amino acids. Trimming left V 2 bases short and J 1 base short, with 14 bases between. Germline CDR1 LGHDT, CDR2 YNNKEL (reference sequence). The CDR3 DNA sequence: TGTGCCAGCAGCCAACAAGGGGCAACACTCCAAGAGACCCAGTACTTC. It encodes CASSQQGATLQETQYF.

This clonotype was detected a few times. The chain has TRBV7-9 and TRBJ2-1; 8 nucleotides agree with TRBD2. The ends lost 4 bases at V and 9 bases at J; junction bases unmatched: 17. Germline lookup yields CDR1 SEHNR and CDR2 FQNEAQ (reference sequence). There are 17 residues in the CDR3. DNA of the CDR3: TGTGCCAGCAGCTCCCCAATAGCGGGACCGGGGAGCGGTGAGCAGTTCTTC. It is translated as CASSSPIAGPGSGEQFF.

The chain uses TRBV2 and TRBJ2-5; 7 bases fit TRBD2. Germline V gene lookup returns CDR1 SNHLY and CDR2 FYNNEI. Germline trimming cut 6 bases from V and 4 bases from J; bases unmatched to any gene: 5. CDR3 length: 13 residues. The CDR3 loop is CASRREFGETQYF. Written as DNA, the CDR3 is TGTGCCAGCAGGCGGGAGTTCGGAGAGACCCAGTACTTC.

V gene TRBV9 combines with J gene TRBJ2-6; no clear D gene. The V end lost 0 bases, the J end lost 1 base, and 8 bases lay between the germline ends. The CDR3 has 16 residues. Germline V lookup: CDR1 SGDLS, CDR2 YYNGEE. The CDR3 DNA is TGTGCCAGCAGCGTAGTCGGCGATTCTGGGGCCAACGTCCTGACTTTC. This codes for CASSVVGDSGANVLTF.

CDR3 amino acids: CSARDRAGQREGSYEQYF. The DNA of the CDR3 is TGCAGTGCTAGAGATAGGGCGGGCCAGCGGGAGGGCTCCTACGAGCAGTACTTC. This sequence joins TRBV20-1 and TRBJ2-7; 10 bases are shared with TRBD2. Germline lookup yields CDR1 DFQATT and CDR2 SNEGSKA (reference sequence). The CDR3 has 18 residues. The ends lost 0 bases at V and 0 bases at J; junction bases unmatched: 11.

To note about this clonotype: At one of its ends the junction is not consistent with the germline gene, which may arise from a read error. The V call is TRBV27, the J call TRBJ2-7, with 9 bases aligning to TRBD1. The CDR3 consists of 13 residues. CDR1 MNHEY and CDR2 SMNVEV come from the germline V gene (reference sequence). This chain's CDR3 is CASSWSSGTGFSF. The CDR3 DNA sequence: TGTGCCAGCAGCTGGTCGTCCGGGACAGGGTTTAGCTTC.

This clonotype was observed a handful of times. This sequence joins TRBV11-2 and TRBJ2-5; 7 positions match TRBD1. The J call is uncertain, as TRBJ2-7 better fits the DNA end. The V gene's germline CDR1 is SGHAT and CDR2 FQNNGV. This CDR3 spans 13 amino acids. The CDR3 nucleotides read TGTGCCAGCAGATTTCAGGGGGCCTACGAGCAGTACTTC. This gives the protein CASRFQGAYEQYF.

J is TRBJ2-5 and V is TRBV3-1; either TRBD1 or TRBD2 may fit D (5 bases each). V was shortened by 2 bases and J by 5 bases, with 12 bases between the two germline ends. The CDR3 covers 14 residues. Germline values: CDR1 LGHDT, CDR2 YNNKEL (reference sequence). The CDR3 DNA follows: TGTGCCAGCAGCCAATGGGGCCGGGGCGAGACCCAGTACTTC. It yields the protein CASSQWGRGETQYF.

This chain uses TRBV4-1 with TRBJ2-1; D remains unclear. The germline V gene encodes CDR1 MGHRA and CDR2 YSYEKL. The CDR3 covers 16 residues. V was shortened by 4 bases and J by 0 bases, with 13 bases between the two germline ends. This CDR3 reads CASSPLFLCSYNEQFF. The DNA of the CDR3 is TGCGCCAGCAGCCCACTCTTCCTATGCTCCTACAATGAGCAGTTCTTC.

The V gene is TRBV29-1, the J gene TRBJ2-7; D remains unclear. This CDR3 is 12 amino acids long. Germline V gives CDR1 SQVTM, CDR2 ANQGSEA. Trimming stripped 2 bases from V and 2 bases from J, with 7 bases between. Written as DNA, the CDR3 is TGCAGCGTTGAATCCAATACCTACGAGCAGTACTTC. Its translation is CSVESNTYEQYF.

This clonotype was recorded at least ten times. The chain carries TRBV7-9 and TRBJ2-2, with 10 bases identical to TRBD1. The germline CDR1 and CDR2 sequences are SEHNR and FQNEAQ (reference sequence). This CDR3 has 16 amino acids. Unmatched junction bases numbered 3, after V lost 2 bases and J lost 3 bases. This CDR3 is CASSLPGQGYTGELFF. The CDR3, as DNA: TGTGCCAGCAGCTTACCGGGACAGGGGTACACCGGGGAGCTGTTTTTT. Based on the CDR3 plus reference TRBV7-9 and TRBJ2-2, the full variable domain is DTGVSQNPRHKITKRGQNVTFRCDPISEHNRLYWYRQTLGQGPEFLTYFQNEAQLEKSRLLSDRFSAERPKGSFSTLEIQRTEQGDSAMYLCASSLPGQGYTGELFFGEGSRLTVL.

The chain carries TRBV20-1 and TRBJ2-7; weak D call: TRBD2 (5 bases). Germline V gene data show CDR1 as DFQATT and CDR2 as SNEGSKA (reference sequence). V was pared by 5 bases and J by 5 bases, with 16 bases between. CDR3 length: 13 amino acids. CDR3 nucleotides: TGCAGTGCTCAAGGACTGGCGTCGGACGAGCAGTACTTC. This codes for CSAQGLASDEQYF.

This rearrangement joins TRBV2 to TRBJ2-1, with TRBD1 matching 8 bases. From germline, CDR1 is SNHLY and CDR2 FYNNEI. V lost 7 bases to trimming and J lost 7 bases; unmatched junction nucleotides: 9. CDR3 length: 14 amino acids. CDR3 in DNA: TGTGCCAGCACCCCAGGACAGGGATGGAATGAGCAGTTCTTC. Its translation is CASTPGQGWNEQFF.

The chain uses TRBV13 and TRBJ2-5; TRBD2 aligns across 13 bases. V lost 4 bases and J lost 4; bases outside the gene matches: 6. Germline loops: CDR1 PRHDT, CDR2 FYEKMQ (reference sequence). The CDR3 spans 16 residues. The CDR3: CASSWSGLAGSETQYF. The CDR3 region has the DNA TGTGCCAGCAGCTGGTCGGGACTAGCGGGGTCAGAGACCCAGTACTTC.

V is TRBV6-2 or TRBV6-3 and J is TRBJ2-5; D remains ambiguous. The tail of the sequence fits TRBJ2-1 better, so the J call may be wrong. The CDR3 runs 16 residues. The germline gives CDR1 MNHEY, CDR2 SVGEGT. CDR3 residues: CASGPFSANSYNEQFF. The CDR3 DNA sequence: TGTGCCAGCGGCCCTTTCTCGGCCAACTCCTACAATGAGCAGTTCTTC.

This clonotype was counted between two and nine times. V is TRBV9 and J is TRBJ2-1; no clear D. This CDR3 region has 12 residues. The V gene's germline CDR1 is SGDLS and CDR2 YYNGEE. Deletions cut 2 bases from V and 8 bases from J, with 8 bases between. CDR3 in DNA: TGTGCCAGCAGCGTTTCGGCAGATGAGCAGTTCTTC. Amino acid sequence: CASSVSADEQFF.

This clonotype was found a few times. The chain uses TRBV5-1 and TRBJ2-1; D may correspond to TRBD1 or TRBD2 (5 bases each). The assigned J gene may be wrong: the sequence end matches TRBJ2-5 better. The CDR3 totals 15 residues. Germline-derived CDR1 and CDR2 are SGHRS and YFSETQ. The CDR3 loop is CASSLGNRRGETQYF. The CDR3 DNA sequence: TGCGCCAGCAGCTTGGGAAACAGGCGAGGGGAGACCCAGTACTTC.

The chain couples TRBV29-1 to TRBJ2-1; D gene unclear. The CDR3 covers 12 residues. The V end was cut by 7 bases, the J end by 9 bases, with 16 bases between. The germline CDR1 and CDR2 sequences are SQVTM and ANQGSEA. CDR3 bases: TGCAGCGCAGCTGGGTCAACCCCTGAGCAGTTCTTC. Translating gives CSAAGSTPEQFF.

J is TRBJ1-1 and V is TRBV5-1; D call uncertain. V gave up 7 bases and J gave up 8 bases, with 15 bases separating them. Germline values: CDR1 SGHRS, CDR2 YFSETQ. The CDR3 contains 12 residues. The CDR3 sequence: CASRGGSPEAFF. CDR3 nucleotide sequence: TGCGCCAGCCGGGGTGGGTCGCCCGAAGCTTTCTTT.

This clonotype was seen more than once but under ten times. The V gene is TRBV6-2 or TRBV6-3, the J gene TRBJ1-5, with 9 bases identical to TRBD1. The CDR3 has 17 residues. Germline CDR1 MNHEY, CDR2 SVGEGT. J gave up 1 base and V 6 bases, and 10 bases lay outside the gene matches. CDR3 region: CASRPGPGQGSNQPQHF. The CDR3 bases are TGTGCCAGCAGGCCCGGGCCGGGACAGGGAAGCAATCAGCCCCAGCATTTT.

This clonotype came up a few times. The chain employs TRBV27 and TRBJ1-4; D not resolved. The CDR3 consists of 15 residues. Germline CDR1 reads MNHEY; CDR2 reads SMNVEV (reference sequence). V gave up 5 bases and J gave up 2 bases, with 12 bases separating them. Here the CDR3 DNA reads TGTGCCAGCAGTCCTCATTTCGGGACTAATGAAAAACTGTTTTTT. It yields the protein CASSPHFGTNEKLFF.